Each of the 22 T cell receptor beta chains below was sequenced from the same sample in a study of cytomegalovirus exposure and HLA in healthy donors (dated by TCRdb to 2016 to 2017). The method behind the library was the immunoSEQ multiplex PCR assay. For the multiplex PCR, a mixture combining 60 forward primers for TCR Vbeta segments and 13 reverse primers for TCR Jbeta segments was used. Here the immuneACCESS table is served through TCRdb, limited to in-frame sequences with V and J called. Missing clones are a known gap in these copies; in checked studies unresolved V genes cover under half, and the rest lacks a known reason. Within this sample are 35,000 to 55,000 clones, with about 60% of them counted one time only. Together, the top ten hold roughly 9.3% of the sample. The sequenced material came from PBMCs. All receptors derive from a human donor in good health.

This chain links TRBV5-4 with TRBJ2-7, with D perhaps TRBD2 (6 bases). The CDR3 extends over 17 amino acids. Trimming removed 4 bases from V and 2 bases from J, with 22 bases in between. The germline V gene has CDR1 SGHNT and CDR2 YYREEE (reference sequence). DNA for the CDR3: TGTGCCAGCAGCCTGGGGGGTGGTGGAGGGCGCCCCTACGAGCAGTACTTC. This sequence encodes CASSLGGGGGRPYEQYF. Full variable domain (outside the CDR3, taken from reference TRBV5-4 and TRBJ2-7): ETGVTQSPTHLIKTRGQQVTLRCSSQSGHNTVSWYQQALGQGPQFIFQYYREEENGRGNFPPRFSGLQFPNYSSELNVNALELDDSALYLCASSLGGGGGRPYEQYFGPGTRLTVT.

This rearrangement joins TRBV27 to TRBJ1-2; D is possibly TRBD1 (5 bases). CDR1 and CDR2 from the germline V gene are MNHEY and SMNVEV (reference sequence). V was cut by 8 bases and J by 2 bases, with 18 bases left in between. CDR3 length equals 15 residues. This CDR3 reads CASANIGTGNYGYTF. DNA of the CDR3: TGTGCCAGCGCGAATATTGGGACTGGAAACTATGGCTACACCTTC.

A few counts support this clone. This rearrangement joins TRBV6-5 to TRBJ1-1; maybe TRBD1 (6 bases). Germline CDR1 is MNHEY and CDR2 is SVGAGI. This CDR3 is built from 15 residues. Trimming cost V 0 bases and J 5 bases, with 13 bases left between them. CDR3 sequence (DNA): TGTGCCAGCAGTTACTCGAGAAGGGGGGGGACTGAAGCTTTCTTT. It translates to CASSYSRRGGTEAFF.

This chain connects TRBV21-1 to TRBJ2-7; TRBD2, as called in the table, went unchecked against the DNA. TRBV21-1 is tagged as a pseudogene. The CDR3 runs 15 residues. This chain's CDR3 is CASSVGKGLVYEQYF. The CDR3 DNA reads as TGTGCCAGCAGCGTAGGGAAAGGACTGGTCTACGAGCAGTACTTC.

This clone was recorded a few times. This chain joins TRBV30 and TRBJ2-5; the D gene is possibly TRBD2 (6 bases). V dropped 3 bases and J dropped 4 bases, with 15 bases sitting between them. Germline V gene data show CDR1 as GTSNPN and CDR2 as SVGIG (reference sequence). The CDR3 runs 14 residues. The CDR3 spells CAWRPGGAVETQYF. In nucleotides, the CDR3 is TGTGCCTGGAGGCCCGGCGGGGCAGTAGAGACCCAGTACTTC.

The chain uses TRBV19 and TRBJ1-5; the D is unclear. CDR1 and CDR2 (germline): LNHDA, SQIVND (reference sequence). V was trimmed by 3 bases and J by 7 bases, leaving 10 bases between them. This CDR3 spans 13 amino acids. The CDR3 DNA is TGTGCCAGTAGTATCAGCCACAGCCAGCCCCAGCATTTT. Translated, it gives CASSISHSQPQHF. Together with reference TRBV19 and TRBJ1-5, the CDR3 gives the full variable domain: DGGITQSPKYLFRKEGQNVTLSCEQNLNHDAMYWYRQDPGQGLRLIYYSQIVNDFQKGDIAEGYSVSREKKESFPLTVTSAQKNPTAFYLCASSISHSQPQHFGDGTRLSIL.

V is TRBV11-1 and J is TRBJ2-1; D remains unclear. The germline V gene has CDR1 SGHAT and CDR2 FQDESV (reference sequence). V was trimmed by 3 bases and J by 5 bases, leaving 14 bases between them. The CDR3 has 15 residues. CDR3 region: CASSFEWSFHNEQFF. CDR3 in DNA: TGTGCCAGCAGCTTTGAGTGGAGTTTCCACAATGAGCAGTTCTTC.

CDR3 sequence reads: CASSPGQLSSYNSPLHF. In DNA form, the CDR3 reads TGTGCCAGCAGTCCCGGACAGCTTAGCTCCTATAATTCACCCCTCCACTTT. The rearrangement links TRBV28 to TRBJ1-6; TRBD1 might be the D (6 bases). The V gene's germline CDR1 is MDHEN and CDR2 SYDVKM. V lost 5 bases and J 0 bases, leaving 14 bases between the germline ends. The CDR3 consists of 17 residues.

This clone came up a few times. CDR3 nucleotide sequence: TGTGCCAGCAGCAGGGGAGTGGGTAATAGTGGCACTGAAGCTTTCTTT. Amino acid sequence: CASSRGVGNSGTEAFF. This chain uses TRBV21-1 with TRBJ1-1. TRBV21-1 is marked as a pseudogene. This CDR3 spans 16 amino acids.

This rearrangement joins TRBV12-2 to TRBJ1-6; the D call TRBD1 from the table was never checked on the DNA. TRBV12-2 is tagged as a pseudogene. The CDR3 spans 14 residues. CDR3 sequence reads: CASRLAQGLSPLHF. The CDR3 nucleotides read TGTGCAAGTCGCTTAGCGCAGGGGCTATCACCCCTCCACTTT.

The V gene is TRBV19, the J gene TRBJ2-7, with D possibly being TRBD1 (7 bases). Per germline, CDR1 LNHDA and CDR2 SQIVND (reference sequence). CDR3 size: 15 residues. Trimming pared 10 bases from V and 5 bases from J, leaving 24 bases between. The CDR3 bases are TGTGCCACTAGCATAAGGGGGGACAGACAGGACGAGCAGTACTTC. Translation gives CATSIRGDRQDEQYF.

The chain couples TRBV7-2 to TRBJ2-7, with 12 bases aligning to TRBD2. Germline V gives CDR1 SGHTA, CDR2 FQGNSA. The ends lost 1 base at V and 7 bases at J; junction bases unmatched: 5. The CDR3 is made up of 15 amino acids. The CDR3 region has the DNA TGTGCCAGCAGCTTAGGGCTAGCGGGGGGGCGTGAGCAGTACTTC. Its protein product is CASSLGLAGGREQYF.

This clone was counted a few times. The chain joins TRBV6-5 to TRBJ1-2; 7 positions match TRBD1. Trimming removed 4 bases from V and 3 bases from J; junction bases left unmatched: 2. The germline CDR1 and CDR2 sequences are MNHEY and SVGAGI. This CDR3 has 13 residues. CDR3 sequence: CASSFGTDYGYTF. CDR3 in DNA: TGTGCCAGCAGTTTTGGGACAGACTATGGCTACACCTTC.

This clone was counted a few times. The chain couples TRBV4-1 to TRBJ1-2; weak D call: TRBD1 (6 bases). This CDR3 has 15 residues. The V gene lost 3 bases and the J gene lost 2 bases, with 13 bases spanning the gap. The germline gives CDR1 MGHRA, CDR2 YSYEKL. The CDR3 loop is CASSQTAGGNYGYTF. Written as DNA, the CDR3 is TGCGCCAGCAGCCAGACGGCGGGGGGCAACTATGGCTACACCTTC.

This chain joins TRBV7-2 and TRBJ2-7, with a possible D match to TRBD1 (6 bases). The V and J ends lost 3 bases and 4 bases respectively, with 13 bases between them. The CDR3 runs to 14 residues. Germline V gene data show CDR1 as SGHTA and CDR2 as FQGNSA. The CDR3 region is CASSFETGTYEQYF. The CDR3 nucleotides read TGTGCCAGCAGCTTCGAAACGGGGACATACGAGCAGTACTTC.

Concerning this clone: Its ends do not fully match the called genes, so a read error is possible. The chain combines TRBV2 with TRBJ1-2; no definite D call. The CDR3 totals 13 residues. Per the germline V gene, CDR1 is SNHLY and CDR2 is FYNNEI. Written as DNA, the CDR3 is TGTGCCAGCAGTGTCTGGCGTGACGGCGACTTAACTTTC. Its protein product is CASSVWRDGDLTF.

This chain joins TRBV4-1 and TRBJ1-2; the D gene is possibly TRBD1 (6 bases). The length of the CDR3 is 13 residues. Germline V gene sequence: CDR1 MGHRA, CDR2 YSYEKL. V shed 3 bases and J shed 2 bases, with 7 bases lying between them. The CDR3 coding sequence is TGCGCCAGCAGCCACCAGGGGAACTATGGCTACACCTTC. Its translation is CASSHQGNYGYTF.

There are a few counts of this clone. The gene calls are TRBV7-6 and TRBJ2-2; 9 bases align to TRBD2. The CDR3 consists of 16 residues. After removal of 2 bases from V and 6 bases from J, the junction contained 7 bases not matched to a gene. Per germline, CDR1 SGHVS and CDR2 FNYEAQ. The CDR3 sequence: CASSLQAGGESGELFF. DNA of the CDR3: TGTGCCAGCAGCTTACAAGCGGGGGGTGAATCCGGGGAGCTGTTTTTT.

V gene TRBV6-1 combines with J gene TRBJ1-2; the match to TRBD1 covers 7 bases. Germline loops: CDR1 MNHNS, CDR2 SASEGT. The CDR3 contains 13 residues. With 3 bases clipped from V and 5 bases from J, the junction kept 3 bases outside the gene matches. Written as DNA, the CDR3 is TGTGCCAGCAGTGACGGGACAGTGTATGGCTACACCTTC. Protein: CASSDGTVYGYTF.

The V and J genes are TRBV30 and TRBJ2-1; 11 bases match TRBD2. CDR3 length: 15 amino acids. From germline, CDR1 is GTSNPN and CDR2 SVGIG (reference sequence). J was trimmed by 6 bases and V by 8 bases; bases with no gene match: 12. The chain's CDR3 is CARSMGLAGGNEQFF. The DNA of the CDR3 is TGTGCCCGCTCAATGGGGCTAGCGGGGGGCAATGAGCAGTTCTTC.

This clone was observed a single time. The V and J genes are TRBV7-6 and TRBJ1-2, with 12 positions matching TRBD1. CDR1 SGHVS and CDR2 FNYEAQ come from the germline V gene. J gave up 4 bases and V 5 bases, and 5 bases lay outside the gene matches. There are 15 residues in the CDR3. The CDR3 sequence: CASSPGTGGSYGYTF. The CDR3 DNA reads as TGTGCCAGCAGCCCGGGGACAGGGGGCTCCTATGGCTACACCTTC.

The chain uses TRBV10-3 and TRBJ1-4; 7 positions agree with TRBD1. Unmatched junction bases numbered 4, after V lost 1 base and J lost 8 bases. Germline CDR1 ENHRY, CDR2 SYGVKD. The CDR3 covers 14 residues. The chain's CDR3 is CAISEYRGKEKLFF. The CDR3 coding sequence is TGTGCCATCAGTGAGTACAGGGGAAAGGAAAAACTGTTTTTT.